The subject of this entry is one TCR beta chain. Germline V gene sequence: CDR1 SGHRS, CDR2 YFSETQ. The CDR3 contains 14 residues. TCRdb re-analyzed the 5' RACE reads; it lists each CDR3 protein once, without DNA. The repertoire table contains roughly 330,000 distinct CDR3 sequences. The entry originates in a study of monozygotic twins with inflammatory bowel disease. The source of this sequence is a human donor with ulcerative colitis or Crohn's disease, or a healthy co-twin of an affected twin (not recorded which). The specimen was blood. The chain recombines TRBV5-1 with TRBJ1-3; absent DNA, TCRdb's TRBD1 call cannot be checked. The CDR3 loop reads CASSPQGRGNTTYF. The variable domain in full, completed from reference TRBV5-1 and TRBJ1-3, reads KAGVTQTPRYLIKTRGQQVTLSCSPISGHRSVSWYQQTPGQGLQFLFEYFSETQRNKGNFPGRFSGRQFSNSRSEMNVSTLELGDSALYLCASSPQGRGNTTYFGEGSWLTVV.